This T cell receptor (beta chain) was identified in a study of control samples from healthy donors and cancer patients. The germline V gene encodes CDR1 SGHNT and CDR2 YYREEE (reference sequence). Between the trimmed V and J ends, which lost 0 bases and 1 base, there was a span of 7 bases. The CDR3 sequence is 14 residues long. TCRdb keeps only in-frame clones here, not all; method: immunoSEQ multiplex PCR. The sample yields more than 70,000 clones, around 92% seen once. The sequenced sample was PBMCs. The TCR was taken from a man aged 55 to 69 with lung cancer. V usage is TRBV5-4 and J usage is TRBJ1-1, with D hard to call. The CDR3 DNA reads TGTGCCAGCAGCTTGGGACGGCCGAACACTGAAGCTTTCTTT. Protein: CASSLGRPNTEAFF. Combining the CDR3 with reference TRBV5-4 and TRBJ1-1 gives the whole variable domain ETGVTQSPTHLIKTRGQQVTLRCSSQSGHNTVSWYQQALGQGPQFIFQYYREEENGRGNFPPRFSGLQFPNYSSELNVNALELDDSALYLCASSLGRPNTEAFFGQGTRLTVV.